A single sample is the source of the 3 T cell receptor beta chains below, sequenced in a study of blood T cell repertoires in COVID-19. The repertoire was sequenced with immunoSEQ multiplex PCR; TCRdb's copy has only in-frame clones and lacks some. The table lists about 120,000 clones, roughly 86% of them singletons. The sample consisted of peripheral blood. The receptors originated from a woman in her 70s with COVID-19, enrolled during active disease.

The gene calls are TRBV6-4 and TRBJ1-2; TRBD1 matches at 8 bases. CDR1 and CDR2 (germline): MRHNA, SNTAGT. This CDR3 contains 13 residues. V was clipped by 0 bases and J by 11 bases; unmatched bases: 5. The DNA of the CDR3 is TGTGCCAGCAGTGACTCTCGACAGGGGAGTTACACCTTC. As protein: CASSDSRQGSYTF.

This chain links TRBV2 with TRBJ2-5, with 8 bases identical to TRBD1. V shed 7 bases, J shed 2 bases, and the junction held 6 bases outside the gene matches. The germline gives CDR1 SNHLY, CDR2 FYNNEI. The CDR3 is 14 amino acids. This chain's CDR3 is CASTIRQGQETQYF. Here the CDR3 DNA reads TGTGCCAGCACCATCCGACAGGGGCAAGAGACCCAGTACTTC. The whole variable domain, filled in from reference TRBV2 and TRBJ2-5, reads EPEVTQTPSHQVTQMGQEVILRCVPISNHLYFYWYRQILGQKVEFLVSFYNNEISEKSEIFDDQFSVERPDGSNFTLKIRSTKLEDSAMYFCASTIRQGQETQYFGPGTRLLVL.

The V call is TRBV5-1, the J call TRBJ1-1; 8 bases agree with TRBD1. The trim removed 4 bases at V and 1 base at J, leaving 9 bases unmatched. CDR3 length: 16 residues. Germline assignment: CDR1 SGHRS and CDR2 YFSETQ. The CDR3 region is CASSTELGQANTEAFF. The DNA for the CDR3 is TGCGCCAGCAGCACGGAACTGGGACAGGCGAACACTGAAGCTTTCTTT.